This is a list of T cell receptor beta chains from one sample in a study of beta chain features in type 1 diabetes. Profiling relied on immunoSEQ multiplex PCR, and the TCRdb table lists in-frame clones only, not all of them. The sample consists of about 700,000 clones, roughly 13% of them appearing once. The sequenced sample was naive CD4+ T cells from blood. The receptor set was obtained from a man between 18 and 29 years old with type 1 diabetes. Both conserved end residues are part of each CDR3.

TRBV7-9	TRBJ1-2	13	CASSTGTNYGYTF
TRBV6-4	TRBJ2-5	13	CASSSTGGETQYF
TRBV13	TRBJ1-2	17	CASSPGTGGFFGYGYTF
TRBV5-1	TRBJ2-7	14	CASRPGQDSYEQYF
TRBV6-5	TRBJ2-5	15	CASRRWVPGQETQYF
TRBV5-6	TRBJ2-3	15	CASSLEGHPAFPQYF
TRBV30	TRBJ2-3	12	CAWSRPLDTQYF
TRBV6-1	TRBJ2-1	15	CASSEDRGGYNEQFF
TRBV19	TRBJ2-2	15	CASRPGTTNTGELFF
TRBV7-9	TRBJ2-3	14	CASRAGAPGDTQYF
TRBV5-1	TRBJ2-5	15	CASSSTGTSGETQYF
TRBV10-3	TRBJ2-7	13	CAISEMEGYEQYF
TRBV27	TRBJ1-2	13	CASSLSGSYGYTF
TRBV5-1	TRBJ2-7	13	CASSYGAPDEQYF
TRBV19	TRBJ2-2	14	CASTLGVWTGELFF
TRBV6-5	TRBJ2-7	16	CASSYSGSGGSYEQYF
TRBV28	TRBJ2-7	14	CASSLFAGAYEQYF
TRBV30	TRBJ1-5	16	CAWSGGTVDSNQPQHF
TRBV11-2	TRBJ1-2	12	CASSSRRGGYTF
TRBV2	TRBJ2-5	14	CASSLTVSGETQYF
TRBV2	TRBJ1-6	12	CASSGLDSPLHF
TRBV30	TRBJ1-2	11	CASNRAYGYTF
TRBV28	TRBJ2-7	12	CASSLAPYEQYF
TRBV19	TRBJ2-3	15	CASSISRYSTDTQYF
TRBV2	TRBJ2-1	16	CASSYMPGPTRAEQFF
TRBV14	TRBJ1-2	11	CASRTGNGYTF
TRBV30	TRBJ2-1	12	CAWSPGESPQFF
TRBV7-2	TRBJ1-2	15	CASSLAGAEFYGYTF
TRBV10-3	TRBJ2-3	13	CAITGGATDTQYF
TRBV11-2	TRBJ2-7	13	CASSSTGLYEQYF
TRBV9	TRBJ2-7	16	CASSVDQGQRSYEQYF
TRBV18	TRBJ2-3	13	CASSPSGGDTQYF
TRBV6-1	TRBJ2-7	14	CASSLDRVGYEQYF
TRBV15	TRBJ1-2	14	CATSTRTGNYGYTF
TRBV29-1	TRBJ2-7	14	CSVAKDRSSYEQYF
TRBV5-1	TRBJ1-1	14	CASSLGPLNTEAFF
TRBV30	TRBJ1-1	11	CAWSHQTEAFF
TRBV4-1	TRBJ2-7	13	CASSQRGAGEQYF
TRBV5-6	TRBJ1-2	14	CASSLVQLNYGYTF
TRBV9	TRBJ2-5	14	CASSGGHLRETQYF
TRBV6-5	TRBJ1-1	12	CASSSTGRGAFF
TRBV7-9	TRBJ2-3	14	CASSPSGGTDTQYF
TRBV30	TRBJ2-1	15	CAWSIPQHFYNEQFF
TRBV29-1	TRBJ1-2	14	CSVVRRGANYGYTF
TRBV4-1	TRBJ1-6	16	CASSQGLGRGNSPLHF
TRBV2	TRBJ1-4	16	CASSNRDRGSSEKLFF